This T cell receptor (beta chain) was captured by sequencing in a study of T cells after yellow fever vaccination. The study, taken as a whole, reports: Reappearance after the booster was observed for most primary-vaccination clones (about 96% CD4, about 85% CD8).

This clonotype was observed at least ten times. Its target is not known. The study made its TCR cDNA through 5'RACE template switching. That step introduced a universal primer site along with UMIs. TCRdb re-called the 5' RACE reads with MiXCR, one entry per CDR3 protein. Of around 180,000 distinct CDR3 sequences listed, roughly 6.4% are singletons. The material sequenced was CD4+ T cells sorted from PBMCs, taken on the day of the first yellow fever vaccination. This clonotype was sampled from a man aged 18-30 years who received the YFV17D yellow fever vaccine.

This CDR3 reads CASSRGQGNNEQFF. The DNA of the CDR3 is TGTGCCAGCAGCAGGGGACAGGGGAACAATGAGCAGTTCTTC. The chain joins TRBV7-6 to TRBJ2-1; the match to TRBD1 covers 10 bases. Germline CDR1 SGHVS, CDR2 FNYEAQ. Losses at the gene ends were 5 bases for V and 5 bases for J; bases not matched to a gene: 3. The CDR3 runs to 14 residues. Complete variable domain (other parts from reference TRBV7-6 and TRBJ2-1): GAGVSQSPRYKVTKRGQDVALRCDPISGHVSLYWYRQALGQGPEFLTYFNYEAQQDKSGLPNDRFSAERPEGSISTLTIQRTEQRDSAMYRCASSRGQGNNEQFFGPGTRLTVL.